These 22 T cell receptor beta chains were sequenced from one sample in a study of radiotherapy plus CTLA-4 blockade in lung cancer. TCRdb's copy holds only in-frame clones and misses some; the assay was immunoSEQ multiplex PCR. This sample has 30,000 to 45,000 clones, with 72% found just once. Sample: peripheral blood, taken from a patient treated with radiotherapy plus ipilimumab. These receptor sequences come from a human donor with non-small cell lung cancer who had stable disease on radiotherapy plus ipilimumab.

This rearrangement joins TRBV7-9 to TRBJ2-5; D is ambiguous. Germline values: CDR1 SEHNR, CDR2 FQNEAQ (reference sequence). Trimming took off 5 bases at V and 5 bases at J, with 15 bases between the two ends. This CDR3 has 14 residues. The CDR3 nucleotides are TGTGCCAGCAGCCACCGTCACCCTGAGGAGACCCAGTACTTC. Protein: CASSHRHPEETQYF.

The chain carries TRBV4-3 and TRBJ1-4; the D is unclear. Trimming stripped 3 bases from V and 5 bases from J, with 13 bases between. The germline V gene has CDR1 LGHNA and CDR2 YSLEER. This CDR3 contains 15 residues. This CDR3 reads CASSQSSQANEKLFF. CDR3 coding DNA: TGCGCCAGCAGCCAGTCCAGTCAGGCGAATGAAAAACTGTTTTTT.

This rearrangement joins TRBV18 to TRBJ1-2, with no clear D. Trimming removed 3 bases at V and 4 bases at J, with 15 bases between. CDR1 is KGHSH, CDR2 LQKENI, per germline. This CDR3 is built from 15 residues. The CDR3 DNA reads TGTGCCAGCTCACCGCGGGAAGAAGGTTTCTATGGCTACACCTTC. It specifies CASSPREEGFYGYTF.

The genes are TRBV18 and TRBJ1-1; D is ambiguous. Trimming took off 2 bases at V and 5 bases at J, with 9 bases between the two ends. Germline CDR1 reads KGHSH; CDR2 reads LQKENI. This CDR3 is 13 amino acids long. The CDR3 reads CASSPERSTEAFF. CDR3 sequence (DNA): TGTGCCAGCTCACCAGAGCGGAGTACTGAAGCTTTCTTT.

The chain combines TRBV7-3 with TRBJ2-1, with D possibly being TRBD1 (6 bases). CDR1 is SGHTA and CDR2 is FQGTGA in the germline V gene. The CDR3 is made up of 15 amino acids. Trimming pared 1 base from V and 4 bases from J, leaving 11 bases between. The CDR3 coding sequence is TGTGCCAGCAGCTTAAATAGGGACACTTACAATGAGCAGTTCTTC. Residues: CASSLNRDTYNEQFF.

V is TRBV19 and J is TRBJ2-6, with a tentative D call TRBD1 (6 bases). Germline values: CDR1 LNHDA, CDR2 SQIVND (reference sequence). This CDR3 spans 15 amino acids. V was clipped by 10 bases and J by 3 bases, with 16 bases between them. The CDR3 coding sequence is TGTGCCACCGAGTCCAGGGGCTATGGGGCCAACGTCCTGACTTTC. It specifies CATESRGYGANVLTF.

J is TRBJ1-2 and V is TRBV18, with 8 bases that match TRBD1. This CDR3 region has 14 residues. Germline V gene sequence: CDR1 KGHSH, CDR2 LQKENI. The V gene end was trimmed by 4 bases and the J gene end by 3 bases; junction bases not matched to a gene: 4. The CDR3 here is CASSLQGGDYGYTF. DNA of the CDR3: TGTGCCAGCTCACTACAGGGGGGCGACTATGGCTACACCTTC. Filled out from reference TRBV18 and TRBJ1-2, the complete variable domain reads NAGVMQNPRHLVRRRGQEARLRCSPMKGHSHVYWYRQLPEEGLKFMVYLQKENIIDESGMPKERFSAEFPKEGPSILRIQQVVRGDSAAYFCASSLQGGDYGYTFGSGTRLTVV.

The chain carries TRBV29-1 and TRBJ2-7; 7 bases are shared with TRBD1. The CDR3 extends over 14 amino acids. Germline V gene lookup returns CDR1 SQVTM and CDR2 ANQGSEA. The junction had 4 bases not matched to a gene; V was cut back by 1 base and J by 1 base. DNA of the CDR3: TGCAGCGTTGAAGTGGGACAGAAGTCCTACGAGCAGTACTTC. Its protein product is CSVEVGQKSYEQYF.

The chain links TRBV5-1 to TRBJ1-2, with a weak D call TRBD1 (5 bases). In germline, CDR1 is SGHRS, CDR2 YFSETQ. V was shortened by 2 bases and J by 0 bases, with 11 bases between the two germline ends. The CDR3 contains 15 residues. The CDR3 sequence: CASSFGAVANYGYTF. Here the CDR3 DNA reads TGCGCCAGCAGCTTTGGGGCAGTAGCTAACTATGGCTACACCTTC.

This clone was recorded a few times. The V and J genes are TRBV6-5 and TRBJ1-2; 11 bases line up with TRBD1. Per germline, CDR1 MNHEY and CDR2 SVGAGI. This CDR3 has 15 residues. J lost 4 bases, V lost 6 bases, and 7 bases had no gene match. CDR3 in DNA: TGTGCCAGCAGCCCCAGGGACAGGGGGGTCTATGGCTACACCTTC. Its protein product is CASSPRDRGVYGYTF.

CDR3 residues: CASSPPERGAYNEQFF. In DNA form, the CDR3 reads TGTGCCAGCTCACCACCGGAGCGGGGGGCCTACAATGAGCAGTTCTTC. The genes are TRBV18 and TRBJ2-1, with TRBD2 matching over 9 bases. Losses at the gene ends were 0 bases for V and 2 bases for J; bases not matched to a gene: 2. The CDR3 has 16 amino acids. Germline V CDR1 and CDR2: KGHSH, LQKENI.

The chain employs TRBV4-3 and TRBJ2-1; D ambiguous. The ends were cut back, 1 base at V and 0 bases at J, with 7 bases in the middle. Germline V CDR1 and CDR2: LGHNA, YSLEER. This CDR3 contains 15 residues. In nucleotides, the CDR3 is TGCGCCAGCAGCCAAGGGGCAGGCTCCTACAATGAGCAGTTCTTC. This gives the protein CASSQGAGSYNEQFF.

The chain is built from TRBV6-1 and TRBJ1-2, with a tentative D call TRBD1 (6 bases). Germline V gene sequence: CDR1 MNHNS, CDR2 SASEGT. There are 12 residues in the CDR3. Deletions cut 2 bases from V and 8 bases from J, with 9 bases between. The CDR3 DNA follows: TGTGCCAGCAGTGAATCGGGGGGCGGCTACACCTTC. It yields the protein CASSESGGGYTF.

The chain links TRBV7-8 to TRBJ1-4, with 8 bases fitting TRBD1. CDR1 is SGHVS, CDR2 FQNEAQ, per germline. The trim removed 0 bases at V and 7 bases at J, leaving 1 base unmatched. The CDR3 totals 14 residues. CDR3 coding DNA: TGTGCCAGCAGCTTAGCAGGGACAGGTGAAAAACTGTTTTTT. Amino acid sequence: CASSLAGTGEKLFF. The full variable domain, with the rest looked up from reference TRBV7-8 and TRBJ1-4, is GAGVSQSPRYKVAKRGQDVALRCDPISGHVSLFWYQQALGQGPEFLTYFQNEAQLDKSGLPSDRFFAERPEGSVSTLKIQRTQQEDSAVYLCASSLAGTGEKLFFGSGTQLSVL.

The chain has TRBV7-6 and TRBJ1-3, with 7 bases lining up with TRBD1. V trimming: 2 bases; J trimming: 3 bases; junction bases outside the gene matches: 10. The CDR3 length is 17 residues. The germline V gene has CDR1 SGHVS and CDR2 FNYEAQ. Here the CDR3 reads CASSLRRQGLVGNTIYF. CDR3 bases: TGTGCCAGCAGCTTACGGAGACAGGGTTTAGTTGGAAACACCATATATTTT.

The V and J genes are TRBV4-1 and TRBJ2-1, with a possible D match to TRBD1 (6 bases). The germline V and J ends were trimmed by 6 bases and 0 bases, with 15 bases remaining between them. CDR1 and CDR2 (germline): MGHRA, YSYEKL. The CDR3 is made up of 16 amino acids. The CDR3 spells CASSQQGGVSYNEQFF. For the CDR3, the DNA is TGCGCCAGCAGTCAACAAGGGGGTGTCTCCTACAATGAGCAGTTCTTC.

This clone came up a few times. The chain links TRBV15 to TRBJ1-4, with TRBD1 matching over 10 bases. This CDR3 region has 16 residues. J gave up 12 bases and V 0 bases, and 10 bases lay outside the gene matches. Germline V gene lookup returns CDR1 LNHNV and CDR2 YYDKDF (reference sequence). In DNA form, the CDR3 reads TGTGCCACCAGCAGAGATAAGGGACAGGGGAAGGAAGAACTGTTTTTT. Protein sequence: CATSRDKGQGKEELFF.

Concerning this clone itself: The junction shows a germline mismatch at one end, possibly a read error. The rearrangement uses TRBV7-8 and TRBJ1-2; maybe TRBD1 (5 bases). Germline CDR1 is SGHVS and CDR2 is FQNEAQ. The CDR3 is made up of 11 amino acids. CDR3 protein: CASSSPRQTVF. The CDR3 nucleotides read TGTGCCAGCAGCTCCCCCCGGCAGACAGTCTTC.

The chain carries TRBV10-3 and TRBJ1-1; unclear D gene. Germline loops: CDR1 ENHRY, CDR2 SYGVKD. The V end was cut by 5 bases, the J end by 4 bases, with 8 bases between. CDR3 size: 12 residues. This CDR3 reads CAISTRGTEAFF. CDR3 bases: TGTGCCATCAGTACCCGGGGCACTGAAGCTTTCTTT.

The chain joins TRBV5-1 to TRBJ2-5; D is possibly TRBD2 (6 bases). The CDR3 consists of 15 residues. Trimming pared 0 bases from V and 0 bases from J, leaving 9 bases between. Germline assignment: CDR1 SGHRS and CDR2 YFSETQ. CDR3 sequence: CASSLVGGYQETQYF. The CDR3 DNA sequence: TGCGCCAGCAGCTTGGTCGGGGGATACCAAGAGACCCAGTACTTC.

This clone was recorded once. This chain uses TRBV19 with TRBJ2-1, with 10 bases matching TRBD2. Trimming at V came to 6 bases and at J to 5 bases, leaving 7 bases not matched to a gene. Germline values: CDR1 LNHDA, CDR2 SQIVND (reference sequence). This CDR3 contains 15 residues. The DNA for the CDR3 is TGTGCCAGTAGCACCTTAGCGGGGGGAGACAATGAGCAGTTCTTC. This translates into CASSTLAGGDNEQFF.

The V call is TRBV6-1, the J call TRBJ1-1; 10 positions agree with TRBD1. CDR1 and CDR2 (germline): MNHNS, SASEGT. The CDR3 totals 15 residues. Losses at the gene ends were 3 bases for V and 4 bases for J; bases not matched to a gene: 5. The CDR3 bases are TGTGCCAGCAGTGATACCGGGACAGGGGCCACTGAAGCTTTCTTT. It specifies CASSDTGTGATEAFF.